This TCR beta chain was identified during a study of post-analysis software for immune sequencing data. Broader study findings: The five TRBV segments detected at higher frequency in patients than in controls included TRBV5-6, TRBV5-1 and TRBV20-1.

Details on this clonotype: What it recognizes is unknown.

TCR beta cDNA libraries included unique molecular identifiers. TCRdb fed the PCR reads into MiXCR, producing one record per CDR3 protein. The table lists hundreds of thousands of distinct CDR3 sequences, about 27% of them singletons. Trimming took 7 bases from V and 3 from J; bases not matched to a gene: 0. CDR1 is KGHDR and CDR2 is SFDVKD in the germline V gene. This CDR3 comprises 13 residues. This chain uses TRBV24-1 with TRBJ2-1, with 9 bases that match TRBD1. The sequenced sample was blood. This receptor was taken from a girl aged 5 to 17 with multiple sclerosis. In DNA form, the CDR3 reads TGTGCCACCAGGGACAGGGGCTACAATGAGCAGTTCTTC. It encodes CATRDRGYNEQFF.